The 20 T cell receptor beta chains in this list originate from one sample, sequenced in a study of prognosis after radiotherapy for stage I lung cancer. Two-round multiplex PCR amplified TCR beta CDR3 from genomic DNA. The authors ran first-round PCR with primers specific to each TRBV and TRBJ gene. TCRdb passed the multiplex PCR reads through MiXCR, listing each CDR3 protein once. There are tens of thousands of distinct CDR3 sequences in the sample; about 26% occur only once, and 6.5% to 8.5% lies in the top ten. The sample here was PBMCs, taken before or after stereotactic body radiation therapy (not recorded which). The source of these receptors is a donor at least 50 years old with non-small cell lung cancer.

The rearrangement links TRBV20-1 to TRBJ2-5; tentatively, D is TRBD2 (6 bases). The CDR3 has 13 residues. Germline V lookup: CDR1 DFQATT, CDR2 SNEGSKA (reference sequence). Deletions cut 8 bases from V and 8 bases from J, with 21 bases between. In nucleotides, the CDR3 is TGCAGTCCTAAAACGGGACTCACGTATACCCAGTACTTC. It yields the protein CSPKTGLTYTQYF.

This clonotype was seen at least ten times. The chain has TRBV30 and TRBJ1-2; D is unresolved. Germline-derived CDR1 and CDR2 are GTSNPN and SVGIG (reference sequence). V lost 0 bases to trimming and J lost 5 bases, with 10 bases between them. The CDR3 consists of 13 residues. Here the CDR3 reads CAWSVGILYGYTF. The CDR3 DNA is TGTGCCTGGAGTGTAGGCATTTTGTATGGCTACACCTTC.

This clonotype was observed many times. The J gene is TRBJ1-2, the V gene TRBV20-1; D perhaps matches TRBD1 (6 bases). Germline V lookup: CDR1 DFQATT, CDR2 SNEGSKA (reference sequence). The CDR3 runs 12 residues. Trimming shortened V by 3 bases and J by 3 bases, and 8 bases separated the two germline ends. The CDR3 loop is CSARGGHYGYTF. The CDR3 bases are TGCAGTGCTAGGGGGGGCCACTATGGCTACACCTTC.

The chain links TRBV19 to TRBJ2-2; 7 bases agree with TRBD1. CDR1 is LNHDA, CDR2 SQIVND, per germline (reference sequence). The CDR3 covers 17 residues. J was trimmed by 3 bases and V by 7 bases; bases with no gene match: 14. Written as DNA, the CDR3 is TGTGCCAGTAAGGGGATGCGGAAGGGGGCCGACACCGGGGAGCTGTTTTTT. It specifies CASKGMRKGADTGELFF.

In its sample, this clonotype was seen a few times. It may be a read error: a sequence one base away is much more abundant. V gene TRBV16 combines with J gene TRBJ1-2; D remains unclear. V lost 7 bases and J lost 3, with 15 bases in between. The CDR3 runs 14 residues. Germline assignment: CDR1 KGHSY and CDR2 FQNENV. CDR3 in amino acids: CASIPTRVDYGYTF. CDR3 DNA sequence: TGTGCCAGCATCCCTACCCGGGTCGACTATGGCTACACCTTC.

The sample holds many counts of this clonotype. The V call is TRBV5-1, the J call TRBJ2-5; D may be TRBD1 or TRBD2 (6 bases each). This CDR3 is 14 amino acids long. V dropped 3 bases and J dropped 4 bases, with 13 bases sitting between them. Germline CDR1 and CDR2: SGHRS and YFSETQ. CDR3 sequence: CASSWGREPETQYF. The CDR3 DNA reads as TGCGCCAGCAGCTGGGGGCGGGAACCAGAGACCCAGTACTTC.

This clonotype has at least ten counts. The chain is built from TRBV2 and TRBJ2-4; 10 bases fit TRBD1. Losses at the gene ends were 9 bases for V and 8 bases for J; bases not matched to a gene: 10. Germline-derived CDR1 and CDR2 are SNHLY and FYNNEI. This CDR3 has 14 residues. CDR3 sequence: CASLRGQGGDIQYF. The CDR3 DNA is TGTGCCAGTCTGCGAGGACAGGGGGGAGACATTCAGTACTTC. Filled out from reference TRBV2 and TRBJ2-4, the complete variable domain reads EPEVTQTPSHQVTQMGQEVILRCVPISNHLYFYWYRQILGQKVEFLVSFYNNEISEKSEIFDDQFSVERPDGSNFTLKIRSTKLEDSAMYFCASLRGQGGDIQYFGAGTRLSVL.

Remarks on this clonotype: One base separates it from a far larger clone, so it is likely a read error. In DNA form, the CDR3 reads TGTGCCAGCAGTTATATCCAGGGGGTCCGACGAAACACCATATATTTT. Translating it yields CASSYIQGVRRNTIYF. V and J are TRBV6-9 and TRBJ1-3; TRBD1 matches at 7 bases. V gave up 2 bases and J gave up 5 bases; unmatched junction bases: 9. The CDR3 has 16 residues. The germline V gene has CDR1 MNHGY and CDR2 SVAAGI.

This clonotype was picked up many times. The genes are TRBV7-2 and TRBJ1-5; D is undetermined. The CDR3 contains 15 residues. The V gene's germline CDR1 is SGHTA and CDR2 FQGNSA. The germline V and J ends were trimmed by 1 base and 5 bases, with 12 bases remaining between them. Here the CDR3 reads CASSLEQASDQPQHF. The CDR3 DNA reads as TGTGCCAGCAGCTTAGAGCAGGCATCGGATCAGCCCCAGCATTTT.

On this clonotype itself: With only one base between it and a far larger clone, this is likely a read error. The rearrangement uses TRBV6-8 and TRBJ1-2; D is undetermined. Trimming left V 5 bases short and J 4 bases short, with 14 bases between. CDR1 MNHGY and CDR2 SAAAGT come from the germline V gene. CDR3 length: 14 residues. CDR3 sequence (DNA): TGTGCCAGCAGTCGACAAACCAAGCCCTATGGCTACACCTTC. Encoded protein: CASSRQTKPYGYTF.

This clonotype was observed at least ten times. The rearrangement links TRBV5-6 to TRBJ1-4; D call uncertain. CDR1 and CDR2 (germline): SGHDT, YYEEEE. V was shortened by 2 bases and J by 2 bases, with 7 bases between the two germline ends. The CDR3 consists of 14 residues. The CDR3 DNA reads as TGTGCCAGCAGCTTCTCGGGTACTAATGAAAAACTGTTTTTT. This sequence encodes CASSFSGTNEKLFF.

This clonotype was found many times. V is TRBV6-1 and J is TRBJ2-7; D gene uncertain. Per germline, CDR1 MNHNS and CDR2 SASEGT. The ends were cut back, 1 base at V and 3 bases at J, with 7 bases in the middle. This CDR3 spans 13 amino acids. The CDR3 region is CASSEGGYYEQYF. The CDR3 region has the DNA TGTGCCAGCAGTGAAGGTGGGTACTACGAGCAGTACTTC.

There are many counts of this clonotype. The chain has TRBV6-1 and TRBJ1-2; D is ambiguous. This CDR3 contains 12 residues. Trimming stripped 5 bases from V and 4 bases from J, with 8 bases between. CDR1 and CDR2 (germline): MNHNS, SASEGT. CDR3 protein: CASSSRFYGYTF. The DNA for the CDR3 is TGTGCCAGCAGTAGTAGGTTCTATGGCTACACCTTC.

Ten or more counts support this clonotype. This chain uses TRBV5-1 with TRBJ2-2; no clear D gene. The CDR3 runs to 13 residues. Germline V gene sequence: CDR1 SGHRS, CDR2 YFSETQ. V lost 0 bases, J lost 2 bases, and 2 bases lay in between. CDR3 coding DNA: TGCGCCAGCAGCTTGGGAAACACCGGGGAGCTGTTTTTT. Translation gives CASSLGNTGELFF.

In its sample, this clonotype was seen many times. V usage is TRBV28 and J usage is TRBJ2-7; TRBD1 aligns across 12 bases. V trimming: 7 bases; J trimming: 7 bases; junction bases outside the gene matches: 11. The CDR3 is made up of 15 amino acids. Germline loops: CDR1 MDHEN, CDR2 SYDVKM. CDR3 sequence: CASTLPGTGGDEQYF. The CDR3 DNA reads TGTGCCAGCACTTTGCCCGGGACAGGGGGCGATGAGCAGTACTTC.

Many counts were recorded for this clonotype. CDR3 DNA: TGTGCCAACAGGCGAGGACTAGCGGGCACCGGGGAGCTGTTTTTT. This gives the protein CANRRGLAGTGELFF. The V gene is TRBV27, the J gene TRBJ2-2; 11 positions agree with TRBD2. V shed 10 bases, J shed 4 bases, and the junction held 8 bases outside the gene matches. CDR3 length equals 15 residues. Looked up from germline, CDR1 is MNHEY and CDR2 is SMNVEV (reference sequence).

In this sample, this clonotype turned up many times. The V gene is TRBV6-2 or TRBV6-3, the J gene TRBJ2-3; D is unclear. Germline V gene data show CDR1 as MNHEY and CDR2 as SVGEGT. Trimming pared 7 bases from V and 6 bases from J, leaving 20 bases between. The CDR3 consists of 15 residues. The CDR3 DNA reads TGTGCCAGCACAGGCTTAGGTAGTCTCGTGGATACGCAGTATTTT. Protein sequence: CASTGLGSLVDTQYF.

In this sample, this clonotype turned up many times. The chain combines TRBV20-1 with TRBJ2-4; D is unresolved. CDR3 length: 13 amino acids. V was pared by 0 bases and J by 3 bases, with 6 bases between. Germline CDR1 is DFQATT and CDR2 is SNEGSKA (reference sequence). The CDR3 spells CSARDHDKNIQYF. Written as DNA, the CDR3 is TGCAGTGCTAGAGATCACGACAAAAACATTCAGTACTTC.

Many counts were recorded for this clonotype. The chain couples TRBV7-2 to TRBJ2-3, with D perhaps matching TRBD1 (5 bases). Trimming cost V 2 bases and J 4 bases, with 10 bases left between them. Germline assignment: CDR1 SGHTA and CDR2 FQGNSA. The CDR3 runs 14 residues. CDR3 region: CASSLFQGADTQYF. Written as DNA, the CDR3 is TGTGCCAGCAGCTTATTCCAGGGCGCAGATACGCAGTATTTT. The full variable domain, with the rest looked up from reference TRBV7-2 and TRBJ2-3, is GAGVSQSPSNKVTEKGKDVELRCDPISGHTALYWYRQSLGQGLEFLIYFQGNSAPDKSGLPSDRFSAERTGGSVSTLTIQRTQQEDSAVYLCASSLFQGADTQYFGPGTRLTVL.

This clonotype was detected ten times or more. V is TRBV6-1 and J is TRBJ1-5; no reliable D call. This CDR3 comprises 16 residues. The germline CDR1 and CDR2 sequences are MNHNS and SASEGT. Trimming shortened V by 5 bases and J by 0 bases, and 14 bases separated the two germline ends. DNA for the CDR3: TGTGCCAGCAGTCCTCGGACCGTTGTTAGCAATCAGCCCCAGCATTTT. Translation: CASSPRTVVSNQPQHF.